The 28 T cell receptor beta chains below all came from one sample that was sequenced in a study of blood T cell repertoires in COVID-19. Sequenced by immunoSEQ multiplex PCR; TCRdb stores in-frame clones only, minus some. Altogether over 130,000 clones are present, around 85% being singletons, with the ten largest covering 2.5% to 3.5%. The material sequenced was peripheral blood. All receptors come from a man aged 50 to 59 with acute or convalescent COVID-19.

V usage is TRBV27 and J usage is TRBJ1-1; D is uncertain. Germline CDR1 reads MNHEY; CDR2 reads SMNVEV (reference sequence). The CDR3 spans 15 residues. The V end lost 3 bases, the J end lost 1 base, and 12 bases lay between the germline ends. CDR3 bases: TGTGCCAGCAGTTTCGATCCCGCGGGGAACACTGAAGCTTTCTTT. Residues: CASSFDPAGNTEAFF.

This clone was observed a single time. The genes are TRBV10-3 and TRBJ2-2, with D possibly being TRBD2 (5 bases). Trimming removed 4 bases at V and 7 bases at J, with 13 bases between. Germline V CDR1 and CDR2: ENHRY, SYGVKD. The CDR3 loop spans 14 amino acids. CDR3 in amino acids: CAISGPRGFGELFF. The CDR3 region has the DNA TGTGCCATCAGTGGTCCAAGAGGGTTCGGGGAGCTGTTTTTT.

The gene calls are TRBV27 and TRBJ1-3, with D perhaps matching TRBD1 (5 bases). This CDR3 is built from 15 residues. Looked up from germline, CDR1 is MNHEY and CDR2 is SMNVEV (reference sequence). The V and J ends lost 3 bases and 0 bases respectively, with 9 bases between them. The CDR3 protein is CASSFHQGSGNTIYF. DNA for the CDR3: TGTGCCAGCAGTTTTCACCAGGGCTCTGGAAACACCATATATTTT.

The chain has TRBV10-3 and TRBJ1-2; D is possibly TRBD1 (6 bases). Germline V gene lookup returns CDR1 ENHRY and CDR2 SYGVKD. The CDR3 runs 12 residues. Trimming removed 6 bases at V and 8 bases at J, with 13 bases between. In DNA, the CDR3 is TGTGCCATCAGACCCGCAGGGGTCGGCTACACCTTC. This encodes CAIRPAGVGYTF.

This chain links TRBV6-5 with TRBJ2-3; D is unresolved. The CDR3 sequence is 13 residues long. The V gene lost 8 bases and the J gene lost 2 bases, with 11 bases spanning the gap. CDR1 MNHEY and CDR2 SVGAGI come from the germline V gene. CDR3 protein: CASWYSYTDTQYF. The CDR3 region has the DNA TGTGCCAGCTGGTACTCCTACACAGATACGCAGTATTTT.

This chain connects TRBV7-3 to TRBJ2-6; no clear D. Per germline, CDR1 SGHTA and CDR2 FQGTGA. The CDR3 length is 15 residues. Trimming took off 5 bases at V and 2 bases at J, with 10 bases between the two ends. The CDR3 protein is CASSGLGPGANVLTF. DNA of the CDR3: TGTGCCAGCAGCGGCCTTGGGCCTGGGGCCAACGTCCTGACTTTC. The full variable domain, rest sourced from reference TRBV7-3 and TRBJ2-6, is GAGVSQTPSNKVTEKGKYVELRCDPISGHTALYWYRQSLGQGPEFLIYFQGTGAADDSGLPNDRFFAVRPEGSVSTLKIQRTERGDSAVYLCASSGLGPGANVLTFGAGSRLTVL.

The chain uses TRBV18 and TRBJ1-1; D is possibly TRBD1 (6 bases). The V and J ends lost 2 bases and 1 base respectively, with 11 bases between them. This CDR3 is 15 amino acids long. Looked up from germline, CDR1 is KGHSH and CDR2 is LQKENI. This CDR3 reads CASSPGGRPNTEAFF. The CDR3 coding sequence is TGTGCCAGCTCACCAGGGGGCAGGCCGAACACTGAAGCTTTCTTT.

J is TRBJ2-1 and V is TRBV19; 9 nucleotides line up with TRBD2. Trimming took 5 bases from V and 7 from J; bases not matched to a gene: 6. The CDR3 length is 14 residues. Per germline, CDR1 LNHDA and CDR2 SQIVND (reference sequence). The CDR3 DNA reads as TGTGCCAGTAGTTATAGCGGGAGATTAAATGAGCAGTTCTTC. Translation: CASSYSGRLNEQFF.

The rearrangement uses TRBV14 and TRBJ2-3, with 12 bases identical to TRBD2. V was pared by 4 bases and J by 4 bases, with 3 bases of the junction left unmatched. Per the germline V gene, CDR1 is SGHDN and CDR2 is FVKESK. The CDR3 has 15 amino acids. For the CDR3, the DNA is TGTGCCAGCAGCCGACTAGCGGGAGCCGCAGATACGCAGTATTTT. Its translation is CASSRLAGAADTQYF.

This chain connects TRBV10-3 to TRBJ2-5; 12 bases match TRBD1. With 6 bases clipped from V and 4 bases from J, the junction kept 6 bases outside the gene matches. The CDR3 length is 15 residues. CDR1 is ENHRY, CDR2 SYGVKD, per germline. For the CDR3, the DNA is TGTGCCATCAGCGCCGGGACAGGGGGCGCAGAGACCCAGTACTTC. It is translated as CAISAGTGGAETQYF.

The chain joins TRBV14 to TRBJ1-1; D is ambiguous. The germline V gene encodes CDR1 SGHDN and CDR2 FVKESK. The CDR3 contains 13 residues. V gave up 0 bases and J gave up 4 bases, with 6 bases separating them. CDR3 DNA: TGTGCCAGCAGCCAAGATTGGAGCACTGAAGCTTTCTTT. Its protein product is CASSQDWSTEAFF.

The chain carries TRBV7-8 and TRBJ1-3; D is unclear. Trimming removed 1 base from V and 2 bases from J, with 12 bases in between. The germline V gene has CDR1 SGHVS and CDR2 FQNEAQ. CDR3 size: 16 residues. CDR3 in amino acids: CASSLVLLSTGNTIYF. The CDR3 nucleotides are TGTGCCAGCAGCTTAGTCCTTCTATCCACTGGAAACACCATATATTTT.

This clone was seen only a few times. CDR3 nucleotides: TGTGCCTTATCACCGTGGCATCTTACCACCGGGGAGCTGTTTTTT. It codes for CALSPWHLTTGELFF. This chain links TRBV6-5 with TRBJ2-2; D unclear. This CDR3 is 15 amino acids long. Germline lookup yields CDR1 MNHEY and CDR2 SVGAGI. V lost 11 bases and J lost 4, with 20 bases in between.

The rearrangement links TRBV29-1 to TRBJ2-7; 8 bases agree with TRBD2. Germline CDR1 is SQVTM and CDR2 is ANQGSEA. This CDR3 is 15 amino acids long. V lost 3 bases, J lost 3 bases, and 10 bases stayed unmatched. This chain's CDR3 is CSVDSVTSGDYEQYF. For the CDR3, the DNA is TGCAGCGTTGATTCGGTCACTAGCGGAGACTACGAGCAGTACTTC.

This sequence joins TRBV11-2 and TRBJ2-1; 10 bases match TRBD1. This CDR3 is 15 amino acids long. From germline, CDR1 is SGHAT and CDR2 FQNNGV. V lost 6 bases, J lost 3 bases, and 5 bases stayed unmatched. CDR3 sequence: CASRSGTGVYNEQFF. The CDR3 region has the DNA TGTGCCAGCAGGTCCGGGACAGGGGTCTACAATGAGCAGTTCTTC.

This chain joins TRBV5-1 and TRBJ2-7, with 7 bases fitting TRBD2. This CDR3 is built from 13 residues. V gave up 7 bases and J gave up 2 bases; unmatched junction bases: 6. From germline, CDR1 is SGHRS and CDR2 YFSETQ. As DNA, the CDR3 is TGCGCCAGCCGGGAGGAGGGCCCCTACGAGCAGTACTTC. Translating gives CASREEGPYEQYF.

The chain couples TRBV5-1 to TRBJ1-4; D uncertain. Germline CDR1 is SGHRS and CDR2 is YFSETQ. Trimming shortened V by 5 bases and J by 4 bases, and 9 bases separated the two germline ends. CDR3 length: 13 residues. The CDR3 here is CASRGGSNEKLFF. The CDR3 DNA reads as TGCGCCAGCAGGGGCGGGAGTAATGAAAAACTGTTTTTT.

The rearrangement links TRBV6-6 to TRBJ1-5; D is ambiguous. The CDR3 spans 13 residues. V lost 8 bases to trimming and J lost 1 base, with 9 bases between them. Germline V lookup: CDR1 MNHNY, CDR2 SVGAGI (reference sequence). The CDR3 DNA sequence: TGTGCCAGCCATAGGGAGAGCAATCAGCCCCAGCATTTT. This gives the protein CASHRESNQPQHF.

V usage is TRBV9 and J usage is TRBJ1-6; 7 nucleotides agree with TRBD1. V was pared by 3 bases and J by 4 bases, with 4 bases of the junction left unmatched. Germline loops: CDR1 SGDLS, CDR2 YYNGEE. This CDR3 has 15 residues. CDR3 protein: CASSAGQAYNSPLHF. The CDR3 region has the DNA TGTGCCAGCAGCGCAGGACAGGCTTATAATTCACCCCTCCACTTT. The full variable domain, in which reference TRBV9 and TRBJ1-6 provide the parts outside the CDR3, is DSGVTQTPKHLITATGQRVTLRCSPRSGDLSVYWYQQSLDQGLQFLIQYYNGEERAKGNILERFSAQQFPDLHSELNLSSLELGDSALYFCASSAGQAYNSPLHFGNGTRLTVT.

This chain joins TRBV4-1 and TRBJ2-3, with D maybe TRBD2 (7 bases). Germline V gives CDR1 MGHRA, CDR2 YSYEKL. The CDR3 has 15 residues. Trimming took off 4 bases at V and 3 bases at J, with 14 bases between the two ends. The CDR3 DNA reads TGCGCCAGCAGCCTAGGGGGGGCCTTAACAGATACGCAGTATTTT. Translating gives CASSLGGALTDTQYF.

The CDR3 nucleotides read TGTGCCAGCAGCTTAGATCTTTGGACAGATAGCAATCAGCCCCAGCATTTT. Amino acids: CASSLDLWTDSNQPQHF. The chain has TRBV11-2 and TRBJ1-5; TRBD1 might be the D (6 bases). Germline loops: CDR1 SGHAT, CDR2 FQNNGV. This CDR3 has 17 amino acids. The V gene lost 0 bases and the J gene lost 0 bases, with 12 bases spanning the gap.

CDR3 region: CASSPLGGVNQPQHF. The CDR3 DNA reads TGTGCCAGCAGCCCGTTAGGGGGAGTAAATCAGCCCCAGCATTTT. The chain has TRBV9 and TRBJ1-5; possible D gene TRBD1, 6 bases. The ends were cut back, 4 bases at V and 4 bases at J, with 15 bases in the middle. Germline values: CDR1 SGDLS, CDR2 YYNGEE. This CDR3 is built from 15 residues.

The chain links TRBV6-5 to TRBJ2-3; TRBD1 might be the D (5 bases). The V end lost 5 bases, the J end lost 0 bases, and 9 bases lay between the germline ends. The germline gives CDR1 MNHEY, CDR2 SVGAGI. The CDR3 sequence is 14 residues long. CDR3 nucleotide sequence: TGTGCCAGCAGTACCCAGGGAAGCACAGATACGCAGTATTTT. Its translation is CASSTQGSTDTQYF.

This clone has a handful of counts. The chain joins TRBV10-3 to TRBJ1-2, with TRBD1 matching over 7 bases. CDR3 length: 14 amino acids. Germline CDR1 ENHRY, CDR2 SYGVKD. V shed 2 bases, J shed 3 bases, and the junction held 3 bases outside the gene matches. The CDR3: CAISELQGDYGYTF. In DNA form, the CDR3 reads TGTGCCATCAGTGAGCTTCAGGGGGACTATGGCTACACCTTC.

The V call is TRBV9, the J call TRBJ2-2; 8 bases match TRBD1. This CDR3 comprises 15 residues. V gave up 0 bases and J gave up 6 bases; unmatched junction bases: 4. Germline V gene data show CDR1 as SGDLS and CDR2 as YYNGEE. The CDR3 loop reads CASSVGTGFPGELFF. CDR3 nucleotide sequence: TGTGCCAGCAGCGTAGGGACAGGGTTTCCCGGGGAGCTGTTTTTT.

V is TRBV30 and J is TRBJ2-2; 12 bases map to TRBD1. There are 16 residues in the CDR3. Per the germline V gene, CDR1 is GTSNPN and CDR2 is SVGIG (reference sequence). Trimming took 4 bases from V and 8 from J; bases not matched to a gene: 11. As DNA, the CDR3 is TGTGCCTGGAAGCCCCCCGGGACAGGGGGCTTGGGGGAGCTGTTTTTT. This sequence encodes CAWKPPGTGGLGELFF. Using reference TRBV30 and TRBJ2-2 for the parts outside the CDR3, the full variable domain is SQTIHQWPATLVQPVGSPLSLECTVEGTSNPNLYWYRQAAGRGLQLLFYSVGIGQISSEVPQNLSASRPQDRQFILSSKKLLLSDSGFYLCAWKPPGTGGLGELFFGEGSRLTVL.

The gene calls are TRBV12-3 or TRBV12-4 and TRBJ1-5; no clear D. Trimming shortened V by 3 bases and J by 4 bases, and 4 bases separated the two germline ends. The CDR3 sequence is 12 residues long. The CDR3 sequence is CASSFSNQPQHF. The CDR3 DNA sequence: TGTGCCAGCAGTTTCAGTAATCAGCCCCAGCATTTT.

The DNA for the CDR3 is TGTGCCTGGGCCTTGGAGCAGTACTTC. Residues: CAWALEQYF. The chain is built from TRBV30 and TRBJ2-7; D is uncertain. Germline assignment: CDR1 GTSNPN and CDR2 SVGIG (reference sequence). The V end was cut by 5 bases, the J end by 7 bases, with 6 bases between. The CDR3 consists of 9 residues.